This passage covers 30 T cell receptor beta chains from one sample sequenced in a study of blood T cell repertoires in COVID-19. Repertoires were generated with immunoSEQ multiplex PCR, while TCRdb's copy carries only in-frame clones and drops some. The sample contains a few hundred thousand clones, roughly four fifths of which appear only once. Specimen: PBMCs or T cells enriched from blood (not recorded which). The receptor set was obtained from a woman between 50 and 59 years old who had recovered from COVID-19.

V usage is TRBV27 and J usage is TRBJ2-7, with TRBD2 as a possible D gene (5 bases). Germline assignment: CDR1 MNHEY and CDR2 SMNVEV (reference sequence). V was pared by 8 bases and J by 1 base, with 24 bases between. The CDR3 loop spans 17 amino acids. The CDR3 region is CASARLSSAFSSYEQYF. In DNA, the CDR3 is TGTGCCAGCGCACGACTATCTTCCGCGTTCAGTTCCTACGAGCAGTACTTC.

The chain couples TRBV13 to TRBJ2-7, with 10 bases aligning to TRBD1. Germline V CDR1 and CDR2: PRHDT, FYEKMQ (reference sequence). The CDR3 totals 13 residues. The junction had 4 bases not matched to a gene; V was cut back by 7 bases and J by 4 bases. Written as DNA, the CDR3 is TGTGCCAGCAAAAGACAGGGGGCATACGAGCAGTACTTC. Amino acids: CASKRQGAYEQYF.

The J gene is TRBJ2-1, the V gene TRBV10-3, with a possible D match to TRBD2 (6 bases). V was pared by 9 bases and J by 8 bases, with 20 bases between. There are 14 residues in the CDR3. Germline V gene sequence: CDR1 ENHRY, CDR2 SYGVKD. The CDR3 DNA follows: TGTGCCATTTCTGACAGTCCGGAGGGTTATGAGCAGTTCTTC. Protein product: CAISDSPEGYEQFF.

The J gene is TRBJ1-6, the V gene TRBV6-2 or TRBV6-3, with 10 bases that match TRBD1. The CDR3 extends over 15 amino acids. V trimming: 4 bases; J trimming: 7 bases; junction bases outside the gene matches: 4. CDR1 and CDR2 from the germline V gene are MNHEY and SVGEGT. CDR3 coding DNA: TGTGCCAGCAGTTCGCCGGGACAGGGGAATTCACCCCTCCACTTT. Its protein product is CASSSPGQGNSPLHF.

The chain carries TRBV6-4 and TRBJ2-3; TRBD2 agrees at 7 bases. J lost 10 bases, V lost 2 bases, and 6 bases had no gene match. CDR1 and CDR2 (germline): MRHNA, SNTAGT. The CDR3 consists of 13 residues. The DNA of the CDR3 is TGTGCCAGCAGTGACCTACTAGCGAGTCCGCAGTATTTT. The encoded protein is CASSDLLASPQYF.

The rearrangement links TRBV5-1 to TRBJ1-4; 9 bases line up with TRBD1. J lost 5 bases, V lost 1 base, and 6 bases had no gene match. Looked up from germline, CDR1 is SGHRS and CDR2 is YFSETQ. The CDR3 runs 16 residues. The CDR3 loop reads CASSLTGTGMNEKLFF. The DNA for the CDR3 is TGCGCCAGCAGCTTGACCGGGACAGGGATGAATGAAAAACTGTTTTTT.

The chain is built from TRBV7-2 and TRBJ1-2, with TRBD1 matching 8 bases. Germline V lookup: CDR1 SGHTA, CDR2 FQGNSA. Trimming at V came to 3 bases and at J to 5 bases, leaving 8 bases not matched to a gene. The CDR3 loop spans 15 amino acids. CDR3 coding DNA: TGTGCCAGCAGCTTGACTCTACAGGGGGGGTATGGCTACACCTTC. Its translation is CASSLTLQGGYGYTF.

The table lists this clone with a few counts. The chain employs TRBV29-1 and TRBJ1-2, with a weak D call TRBD1 (5 bases). Germline values: CDR1 SQVTM, CDR2 ANQGSEA. Trimming cost V 5 bases and J 6 bases, with 16 bases left between them. This CDR3 region has 13 residues. The CDR3 loop is CSVTILQGNGYTF. The CDR3 DNA reads as TGCAGCGTTACGATACTTCAGGGAAATGGCTACACCTTC.

V gene TRBV19 combines with J gene TRBJ2-1; TRBD2 matches at 7 bases. CDR3 size: 15 residues. Germline V CDR1 and CDR2: LNHDA, SQIVND (reference sequence). V shed 6 bases and J 1 base; nucleotides not matched to a gene: 6. CDR3 region: CASRAGDRSYNEQFF. The CDR3 DNA follows: TGTGCCAGTAGGGCGGGAGATCGGTCCTACAATGAGCAGTTCTTC. The complete variable domain, with remaining parts taken from reference TRBV19 and TRBJ2-1, reads DGGITQSPKYLFRKEGQNVTLSCEQNLNHDAMYWYRQDPGQGLRLIYYSQIVNDFQKGDIAEGYSVSREKKESFPLTVTSAQKNPTAFYLCASRAGDRSYNEQFFGPGTRLTVL.

This sequence joins TRBV6-1 and TRBJ1-2, with D uncertain. Germline V gene sequence: CDR1 MNHNS, CDR2 SASEGT. The CDR3 spans 16 residues. The V gene lost 0 bases and the J gene lost 3 bases, with 14 bases spanning the gap. DNA for the CDR3: TGTGCCAGCAGTGAAGCAACAGAAAGGAACCACTATGGCTACACCTTC. Translated: CASSEATERNHYGYTF.

The chain is built from TRBV28 and TRBJ2-2, with D perhaps TRBD1 (8 bases). Germline V gives CDR1 MDHEN, CDR2 SYDVKM. This CDR3 has 15 residues. Trimming shortened V by 7 bases and J by 6 bases, and 18 bases separated the two germline ends. The CDR3 sequence: CASINRTGRAGELFF. The CDR3 nucleotides are TGTGCCAGCATTAACAGGACAGGGAGGGCCGGGGAGCTGTTTTTT.

The CDR3 loop is CASSDEGGADTGELFF. In DNA form, the CDR3 reads TGTGCCAGCAGTGACGAGGGGGGGGCAGACACCGGGGAGCTGTTTTTT. The V call is TRBV6-1, the J call TRBJ2-2; D perhaps matches TRBD2 (7 bases). The V gene's germline CDR1 is MNHNS and CDR2 SASEGT. CDR3 length equals 16 residues. V gave up 3 bases and J gave up 3 bases, with 14 bases separating them.

The V gene is TRBV9, the J gene TRBJ2-3; 12 bases are shared with TRBD2. There are 18 residues in the CDR3. The V segment lost 3 bases and the J segment 0 bases; nucleotides outside the gene matches: 8. CDR1 and CDR2 (germline): SGDLS, YYNGEE. The CDR3 coding sequence is TGTGCCAGCAGCGGGACCTGGACTAGCGGGACTAGCACAGATACGCAGTATTTT. Its protein is CASSGTWTSGTSTDTQYF.

Note on this clone: Other DNA sequences within the sample encode an identical CDR3. This sequence joins TRBV7-2 and TRBJ2-7; D is perhaps TRBD1 (5 bases). The germline gives CDR1 SGHTA, CDR2 FQGNSA. Trimming shortened V by 1 base and J by 1 base, and 8 bases separated the two germline ends. This CDR3 is built from 14 residues. The DNA of the CDR3 is TGTGCCAGCAGCTTAGTCGCAGGGTCCTACGAGCAGTACTTC. This gives the protein CASSLVAGSYEQYF.

DNA for the CDR3: TGTGCCACCAGCAGAGATTCTCCCCATGGCTACACCTTC. It yields the protein CATSRDSPHGYTF. The rearrangement links TRBV15 to TRBJ1-2; D not resolved. Germline-derived CDR1 and CDR2 are LNHNV and YYDKDF (reference sequence). Between the trimmed V and J ends, which lost 0 bases and 6 bases, there was a span of 8 bases. CDR3 length: 13 residues.

This chain uses TRBV19 with TRBJ2-1; 15 positions match TRBD2. V gave up 5 bases and J gave up 4 bases; unmatched junction bases: 12. The CDR3 totals 19 residues. Germline CDR1 reads LNHDA; CDR2 reads SQIVND (reference sequence). The CDR3 nucleotides read TGTGCCAGTAGTCCAGGAGGGACTAGCGGGGGGCCCTCGTACAATGAGCAGTTCTTC. Protein sequence: CASSPGGTSGGPSYNEQFF.

This chain uses TRBV5-4 with TRBJ2-3, with D maybe TRBD2 (5 bases). V shed 3 bases and J shed 1 base, with 18 bases lying between them. There are 17 residues in the CDR3. Germline CDR1 SGHNT, CDR2 YYREEE (reference sequence). CDR3 nucleotide sequence: TGTGCCAGCAGCTCGGGGTCGAGTGGGTGGGGCACAGATACGCAGTATTTT. Amino acid sequence: CASSSGSSGWGTDTQYF. The complete variable domain, with remaining parts taken from reference TRBV5-4 and TRBJ2-3, reads ETGVTQSPTHLIKTRGQQVTLRCSSQSGHNTVSWYQQALGQGPQFIFQYYREEENGRGNFPPRFSGLQFPNYSSELNVNALELDDSALYLCASSSGSSGWGTDTQYFGPGTRLTVL.

Here the CDR3 reads CASSSTGGETQYF. CDR3 bases: TGCGCCAGCAGCTCGACAGGGGGAGAGACCCAGTACTTC. This chain links TRBV5-1 with TRBJ2-5; the match to TRBD1 covers 9 bases. CDR3 length: 13 residues. CDR1 is SGHRS and CDR2 is YFSETQ in the germline V gene. V shed 3 bases and J 4 bases; nucleotides not matched to a gene: 1.

The CDR3 bases are TGTGCCAGCAGCCCTAGCGGGAGGAGCGAGACCCAGTACTTC. This encodes CASSPSGRSETQYF. V and J are TRBV6-6 and TRBJ2-5; TRBD2 matches 11 bases. Germline CDR1 MNHNY, CDR2 SVGAGI (reference sequence). The CDR3 covers 14 residues. V shed 6 bases and J 5 bases; nucleotides not matched to a gene: 5.

DNA for the CDR3: TGTGCCAGCAGCCAAGATCTGAACTCTCCCTATGGCTACACCTTC. Translation: CASSQDLNSPYGYTF. The chain couples TRBV14 to TRBJ1-2; D is unclear. V gave up 0 bases and J gave up 4 bases, with 12 bases separating them. Germline CDR1 and CDR2: SGHDN and FVKESK. This CDR3 spans 15 amino acids.

The gene calls are TRBV19 and TRBJ1-5; 10 positions agree with TRBD1. This CDR3 has 17 residues. The germline CDR1 and CDR2 sequences are LNHDA and SQIVND (reference sequence). J gave up 2 bases and V 7 bases, and 11 bases lay outside the gene matches. CDR3 protein: CASIDRGRAFGNQPQHF. CDR3 in DNA: TGTGCCAGTATCGACAGGGGGCGCGCATTTGGCAATCAGCCCCAGCATTTT. Full variable domain (outside the CDR3, taken from reference TRBV19 and TRBJ1-5): DGGITQSPKYLFRKEGQNVTLSCEQNLNHDAMYWYRQDPGQGLRLIYYSQIVNDFQKGDIAEGYSVSREKKESFPLTVTSAQKNPTAFYLCASIDRGRAFGNQPQHFGDGTRLSIL.

The V call is TRBV5-6, the J call TRBJ2-2, with D perhaps matching TRBD2 (5 bases). V lost 0 bases, J lost 6 bases, and 15 bases lay in between. This CDR3 is 16 amino acids long. Germline V gene lookup returns CDR1 SGHDT and CDR2 YYEEEE. CDR3 bases: TGTGCCAGCAGCTTGGGTGGGGTTCTACTAGCCGGGGAGCTGTTTTTT. Protein: CASSLGGVLLAGELFF.

The J gene is TRBJ2-3, the V gene TRBV28; D is undetermined. V lost 7 bases and J 5 bases, leaving 10 bases between the germline ends. Germline CDR1 reads MDHEN; CDR2 reads SYDVKM. The CDR3 loop spans 12 amino acids. CDR3 bases: TGTGCCAGCACTGCGGCTGTAGATACGCAGTATTTT. Amino acids: CASTAAVDTQYF.

The CDR3 nucleotides are TGTGCCAGCAGCCATCGCAGGCGTTGGCAGGGAGGCACCGGGGAGCTGTTTTTT. Its translation: CASSHRRRWQGGTGELFF. The chain couples TRBV14 to TRBJ2-2; TRBD2 might be the D (6 bases). With 3 bases removed from V and 4 bases from J, the gap between germline ends came to 21 bases. Germline V gene sequence: CDR1 SGHDN, CDR2 FVKESK. CDR3 length: 18 residues.

This clone has just one count. The chain recombines TRBV27 with TRBJ1-1, with D unresolved. Trimming pared 3 bases from V and 1 base from J, leaving 12 bases between. The CDR3 sequence is 15 residues long. Per the germline V gene, CDR1 is MNHEY and CDR2 is SMNVEV (reference sequence). The CDR3 DNA follows: TGTGCCAGCAGTTTGCAGATTTCGGGGAACACTGAAGCTTTCTTT. Translation: CASSLQISGNTEAFF.

This clone occurred once. The V call is TRBV4-1, the J call TRBJ1-2; TRBD1 matches 11 bases. Germline CDR1 MGHRA, CDR2 YSYEKL. This CDR3 contains 15 residues. The trim removed 1 base at V and 7 bases at J, leaving 5 bases unmatched. CDR3 region: CASSQGTGGGGGYTF. CDR3 coding DNA: TGCGCCAGCAGCCAAGGGACAGGGGGCGGAGGTGGCTACACCTTC.

The chain uses TRBV5-1 and TRBJ2-1, with a tentative D call TRBD1 (6 bases). Trimming pared 2 bases from V and 8 bases from J, leaving 11 bases between. Per germline, CDR1 SGHRS and CDR2 YFSETQ. The CDR3 extends over 13 amino acids. The CDR3 nucleotides read TGCGCCAGCAGCTTAGCAGGGGCGGATGAGCAGTTCTTC. Protein sequence: CASSLAGADEQFF.

The gene calls are TRBV2 and TRBJ1-1; TRBD1 is a possible D gene (5 bases). The V end lost 0 bases, the J end lost 4 bases, and 12 bases lay between the germline ends. CDR3 length: 15 residues. Germline values: CDR1 SNHLY, CDR2 FYNNEI. CDR3 nucleotides: TGTGCCAGCAGTGAAGCGCTGGGGAGGGGCACTGAAGCTTTCTTT. Protein: CASSEALGRGTEAFF.

This clone showed up just a few times. Here the CDR3 DNA reads TGCGCCAGCAGCCAAGTGGGGCGGGGGGCTGAAGCTTTCTTT. It is translated as CASSQVGRGAEAFF. The chain couples TRBV4-3 to TRBJ1-1; maybe TRBD1 (5 bases). With 1 base removed from V and 6 bases from J, the gap between germline ends came to 12 bases. The length of the CDR3 is 14 residues. CDR1 is LGHNA, CDR2 YSLEER, per germline.

This sequence joins TRBV19 and TRBJ2-2, with 8 bases fitting TRBD2. CDR1 is LNHDA, CDR2 SQIVND, per germline (reference sequence). The CDR3 sequence is 18 residues long. V trimming: 1 base; J trimming: 4 bases; junction bases outside the gene matches: 11. The CDR3 DNA is TGTGCCAGTAGTATAGCCATTCTAGCGGGCCTGGGCACCGGGGAGCTGTTTTTT. It codes for CASSIAILAGLGTGELFF.